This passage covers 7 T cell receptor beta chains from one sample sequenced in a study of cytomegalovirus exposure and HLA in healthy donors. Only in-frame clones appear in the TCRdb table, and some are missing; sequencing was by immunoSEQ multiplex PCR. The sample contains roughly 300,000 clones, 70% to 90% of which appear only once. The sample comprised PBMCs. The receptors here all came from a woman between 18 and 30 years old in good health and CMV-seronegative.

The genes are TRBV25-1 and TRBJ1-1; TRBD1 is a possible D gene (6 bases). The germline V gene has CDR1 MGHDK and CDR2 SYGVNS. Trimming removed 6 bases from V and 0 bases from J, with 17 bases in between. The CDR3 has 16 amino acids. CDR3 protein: CASRRPGVRLNTEAFF. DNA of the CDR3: TGTGCCAGCAGGAGGCCAGGGGTGCGGTTGAACACTGAAGCTTTCTTT.

The CDR3 loop is CASSLGQGSNSPLHF. The CDR3 bases are TGCGCCAGCAGCTTGGGACAGGGGTCCAATTCACCCCTCCACTTT. This sequence joins TRBV5-1 and TRBJ1-6; 8 nucleotides agree with TRBD1. Germline lookup yields CDR1 SGHRS and CDR2 YFSETQ. Trimming took 0 bases from V and 7 from J; bases not matched to a gene: 3. The CDR3 spans 15 residues.

CDR3 loop: CASSSGDRATGELFF. As DNA, the CDR3 is TGTGCCAGCAGCTCGGGGGACAGGGCCACCGGGGAGCTGTTTTTT. The genes are TRBV5-4 and TRBJ2-2; TRBD1 agrees at 9 bases. The CDR3 covers 15 residues. Germline-derived CDR1 and CDR2 are SGHNT and YYREEE (reference sequence). With 3 bases clipped from V and 4 bases from J, the junction kept 4 bases outside the gene matches. Full variable domain (missing parts from reference TRBV5-4 and TRBJ2-2): ETGVTQSPTHLIKTRGQQVTLRCSSQSGHNTVSWYQQALGQGPQFIFQYYREEENGRGNFPPRFSGLQFPNYSSELNVNALELDDSALYLCASSSGDRATGELFFGEGSRLTVL.

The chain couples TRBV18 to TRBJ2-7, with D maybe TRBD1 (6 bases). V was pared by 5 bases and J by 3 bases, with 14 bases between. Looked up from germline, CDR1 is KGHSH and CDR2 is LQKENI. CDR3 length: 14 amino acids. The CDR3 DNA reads TGTGCCAGCTCATCGACTGGACAGTTCTACGAGCAGTACTTC. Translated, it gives CASSSTGQFYEQYF.

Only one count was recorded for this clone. CDR3: CASSSTGVTGELFF. The CDR3 DNA reads TGTGCCAGCAGCTCGACAGGGGTCACCGGGGAGCTGTTTTTT. The chain carries TRBV5-6 and TRBJ2-2; 8 positions agree with TRBD1. Germline V gene sequence: CDR1 SGHDT, CDR2 YYEEEE. Unmatched junction bases numbered 2, after V lost 3 bases and J lost 4 bases. The CDR3 sequence is 14 residues long.

The CDR3 loop reads CASSIEGGYVETQYF. The CDR3 region has the DNA TGTGCCAGTAGTATAGAGGGAGGGTACGTGGAGACCCAGTACTTC. The V call is TRBV19, the J call TRBJ2-5; TRBD2 matches 7 bases. CDR3 length: 15 amino acids. V lost 0 bases and J lost 5; bases outside the gene matches: 6. Looked up from germline, CDR1 is LNHDA and CDR2 is SQIVND (reference sequence).

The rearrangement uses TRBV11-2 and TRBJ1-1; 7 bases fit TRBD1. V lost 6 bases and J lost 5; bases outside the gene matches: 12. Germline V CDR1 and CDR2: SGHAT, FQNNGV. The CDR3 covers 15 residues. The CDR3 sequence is CASRWPGGRKTEAFF. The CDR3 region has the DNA TGTGCCAGCAGGTGGCCAGGGGGGAGGAAGACTGAAGCTTTCTTT.